The 9 T cell receptor beta chains below all came from one sample that was sequenced in a study of T cell repertoires in cytomegalovirus infection (dated by TCRdb to the late 2010s). Sequencer: Illumina HiSeq 1500. TCRdb redid the processing of the public reads, applying fastp at Q25 and MiXCR, and retained in-frame beta chains. Each CDR3 protein gets just one entry, which takes the most common genes and DNA from the rows behind it. The sample profile shows some 600,000 distinct CDR3 sequences; about 24% of them were found once. Of the sample, less than 10% falls within the top ten clones. Input material: CD8+ T cells from PBMCs. The receptor set was obtained from a human donor in good health (CMV status not recorded). Some clones in this sample may be carry-over from other donors' samples.

This clonotype came up a few times. This rearrangement joins TRBV19 to TRBJ1-1, with 7 positions matching TRBD1. J lost 5 bases, V lost 6 bases, and 6 bases had no gene match. Per the germline V gene, CDR1 is LNHDA and CDR2 is SQIVND (reference sequence). This CDR3 region has 13 residues. The CDR3 sequence: CASSPTGWTEAFF. DNA of the CDR3: TGTGCCAGTAGCCCGACAGGGTGGACTGAAGCTTTCTTT.

As regards this clonotype: This sequence may be a read error, since a much larger clone differs from it by one base. The genes are TRBV7-2 and TRBJ2-3; no reliable D call. Germline V gene sequence: CDR1 SGHTA, CDR2 FQGNSA. V was trimmed by 2 bases and J by 6 bases, leaving 12 bases between them. The CDR3 has 14 amino acids. The CDR3 bases are TGTGCCAGCAGCTTACCAGAGTTTGGGGATACGCAGTATTTT. Translation gives CASSLPEFGDTQYF.

This clonotype has just a few counts. At one end the junction does not follow the germline gene, possibly because of a read error. The chain employs TRBV19 and TRBJ1-1; 9 bases line up with TRBD1. Germline CDR1 reads LNHDA; CDR2 reads SQIVND (reference sequence). The CDR3 has 11 residues. The CDR3 DNA reads as TGTGCTGAGGCGGGACAGGGCCATTCGATCTTT. As protein: CAEAGQGHSIF.

This clonotype was counted many times. This chain uses TRBV7-6 with TRBJ2-2; TRBD1 or TRBD2 may be the D gene (5 bases each). With 7 bases removed from V and 2 bases from J, the gap between germline ends came to 20 bases. This CDR3 has 17 residues. The germline gives CDR1 SGHVS, CDR2 FNYEAQ. The CDR3 loop reads CASTLPVGTVNTGELFF. The CDR3 DNA is TGTGCCAGCACCCTTCCGGTTGGGACGGTTAACACCGGGGAGCTGTTTTTT.

The CDR3 loop is CAISEVAGEVETQYF. CDR3 in DNA: TGTGCCATCAGTGAAGTAGCGGGGGAGGTTGAGACCCAGTACTTC. The J gene is TRBJ2-5, the V gene TRBV10-3; the match to TRBD2 covers 9 bases. V lost 3 bases, J lost 5 bases, and 7 bases stayed unmatched. Germline V gene lookup returns CDR1 ENHRY and CDR2 SYGVKD. This CDR3 region has 15 residues.

On this clonotype itself: This may be a read error, as it is one base from a much larger clone. The chain couples TRBV7-6 to TRBJ1-2; the match to TRBD1 covers 7 bases. There are 13 residues in the CDR3. The germline V gene encodes CDR1 SGHVS and CDR2 FNYEAQ. CDR3 sequence reads: CTSRPGQIYGYTF. In DNA, the CDR3 is TGTACCAGCAGACCGGGACAGATTTATGGCTACACCTTC.

The chain links TRBV28 to TRBJ2-7; D is possibly TRBD1 (6 bases). V was pared by 6 bases and J by 3 bases, with 12 bases between. CDR1 is MDHEN, CDR2 SYDVKM, per germline. The CDR3 runs 13 residues. CDR3 nucleotides: TGTGCCAGCAGACCGGGACACTTCTACGAGCAGTACTTC. Its translation is CASRPGHFYEQYF.

This clonotype was detected only a few times. V and J are TRBV10-3 and TRBJ2-5; 10 nucleotides agree with TRBD1. CDR3 length: 15 amino acids. Germline V lookup: CDR1 ENHRY, CDR2 SYGVKD. V was clipped by 2 bases and J by 4 bases; unmatched bases: 4. CDR3 in DNA: TGTGCCATCAGTGAGAGAGGACAGGGGGGAGAGACCCAGTACTTC. Its translation: CAISERGQGGETQYF.

This clonotype was recorded many times. The CDR3 reads CASSSIHPMNTEAFF. For the CDR3, the DNA is TGTGCCAGCAGCTCCATACACCCTATGAACACTGAAGCTTTCTTT. The chain combines TRBV7-2 with TRBJ1-1; no clear D. V dropped 4 bases and J dropped 0 bases, with 12 bases sitting between them. Germline CDR1 and CDR2: SGHTA and FQGNSA. This CDR3 is built from 15 residues.